The subject of this entry is one T cell receptor (beta chain). Its antigen is not identified. Assay: immunoSEQ multiplex PCR; the TCRdb copy retains only in-frame clones and omits some. The sample includes some 160,000 clones, approximately 89% of them seen just once. Germline V lookup: CDR1 MNHNS, CDR2 SASEGT. V dropped 2 bases and J dropped 5 bases, with 13 bases sitting between them. The CDR3 covers 14 residues. This sample was included in a study of cytomegalovirus exposure and HLA in healthy donors. The study's findings and limits: The study flagged roughly 160 TCR beta chains as cytomegalovirus-associated.

The receptor's source is a man younger than 35 in good health and CMV-seronegative. The chain recombines TRBV6-1 with TRBJ2-7, with a weak D call TRBD2 (6 bases). The sample consisted of PBMCs. The CDR3 DNA reads as TGTGCCAGCAGTGAAACGTGGGGGGTTAACGAGCAGTACTTC. Its protein is CASSETWGVNEQYF.